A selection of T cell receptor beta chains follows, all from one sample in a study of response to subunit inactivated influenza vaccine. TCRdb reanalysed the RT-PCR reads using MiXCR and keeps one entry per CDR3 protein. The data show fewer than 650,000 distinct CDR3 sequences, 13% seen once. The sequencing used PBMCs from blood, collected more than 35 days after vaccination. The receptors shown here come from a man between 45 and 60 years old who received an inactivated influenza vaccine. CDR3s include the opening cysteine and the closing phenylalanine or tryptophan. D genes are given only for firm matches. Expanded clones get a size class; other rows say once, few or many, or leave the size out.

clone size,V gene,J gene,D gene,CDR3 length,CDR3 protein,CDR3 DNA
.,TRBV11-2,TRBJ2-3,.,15,CASSLDLLVVDTQYF,TGTGCCAGCAGCTTAGATCTTTTAGTAGTAGATACGCAGTATTTT
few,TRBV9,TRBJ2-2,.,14,CASSVDVGSGELFF,TGTGCCAGCAGCGTAGACGTGGGGTCCGGGGAGCTGTTTTTT
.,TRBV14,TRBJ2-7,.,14,CASNPEKYMDEQYF,TGTGCCAGCAACCCCGAGAAGTATATGGACGAGCAGTACTTC
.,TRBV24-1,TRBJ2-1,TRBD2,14,CATSAGLAPHEQFF,TGTGCCACCAGTGCGGGACTAGCGCCACACGAGCAGTTCTTC
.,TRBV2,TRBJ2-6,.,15,CASSERSSGANVLTF,TGTGCCAGCAGTGAACGGAGCTCTGGGGCCAACGTCCTGACTTTC
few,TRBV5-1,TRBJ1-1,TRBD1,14,CASSLAGQTIEAFF,TGCGCCAGCAGCTTGGCGGGACAGACTATAGAAGCTTTCTTT
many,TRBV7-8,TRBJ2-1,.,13,CASSYRLVIEQFF,TGTGCCAGCAGCTACCGACTAGTGATTGAGCAGTTCTTC
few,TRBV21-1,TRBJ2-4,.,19,CASSKAARGHQMAKNIQYF,TGTGCCAGCAGCAAAGCTGCTCGGGGACACCAAATGGCCAAAAACATTCAGTACTTC
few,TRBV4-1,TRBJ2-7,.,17,CASSQEPPASYNFEQYF,TGCGCCAGCAGCCAAGAACCCCCGGCTAGCTATAACTTCGAGCAGTACTTC
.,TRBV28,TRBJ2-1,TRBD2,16,CASSFLLAGGYNEQFF,TGTGCCAGCAGTTTCTTACTAGCGGGAGGGTACAATGAGCAGTTCTTC
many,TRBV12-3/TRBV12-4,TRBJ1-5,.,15,CASSFREGGNQPQHF,TGTGCCAGCAGTTTTAGGGAAGGGGGCAATCAGCCCCAGCATTTT
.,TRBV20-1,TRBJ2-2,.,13,CSASGKVSGELFF,TGCAGTGCTAGCGGGAAAGTTTCCGGGGAGCTGTTTTTT
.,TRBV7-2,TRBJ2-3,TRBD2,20,CASSLALLAGGSTRTDTQYF,TGTGCCAGCAGCTTAGCCCTACTAGCGGGGGGAAGCACCCGCACAGATACGCAGTATTTT